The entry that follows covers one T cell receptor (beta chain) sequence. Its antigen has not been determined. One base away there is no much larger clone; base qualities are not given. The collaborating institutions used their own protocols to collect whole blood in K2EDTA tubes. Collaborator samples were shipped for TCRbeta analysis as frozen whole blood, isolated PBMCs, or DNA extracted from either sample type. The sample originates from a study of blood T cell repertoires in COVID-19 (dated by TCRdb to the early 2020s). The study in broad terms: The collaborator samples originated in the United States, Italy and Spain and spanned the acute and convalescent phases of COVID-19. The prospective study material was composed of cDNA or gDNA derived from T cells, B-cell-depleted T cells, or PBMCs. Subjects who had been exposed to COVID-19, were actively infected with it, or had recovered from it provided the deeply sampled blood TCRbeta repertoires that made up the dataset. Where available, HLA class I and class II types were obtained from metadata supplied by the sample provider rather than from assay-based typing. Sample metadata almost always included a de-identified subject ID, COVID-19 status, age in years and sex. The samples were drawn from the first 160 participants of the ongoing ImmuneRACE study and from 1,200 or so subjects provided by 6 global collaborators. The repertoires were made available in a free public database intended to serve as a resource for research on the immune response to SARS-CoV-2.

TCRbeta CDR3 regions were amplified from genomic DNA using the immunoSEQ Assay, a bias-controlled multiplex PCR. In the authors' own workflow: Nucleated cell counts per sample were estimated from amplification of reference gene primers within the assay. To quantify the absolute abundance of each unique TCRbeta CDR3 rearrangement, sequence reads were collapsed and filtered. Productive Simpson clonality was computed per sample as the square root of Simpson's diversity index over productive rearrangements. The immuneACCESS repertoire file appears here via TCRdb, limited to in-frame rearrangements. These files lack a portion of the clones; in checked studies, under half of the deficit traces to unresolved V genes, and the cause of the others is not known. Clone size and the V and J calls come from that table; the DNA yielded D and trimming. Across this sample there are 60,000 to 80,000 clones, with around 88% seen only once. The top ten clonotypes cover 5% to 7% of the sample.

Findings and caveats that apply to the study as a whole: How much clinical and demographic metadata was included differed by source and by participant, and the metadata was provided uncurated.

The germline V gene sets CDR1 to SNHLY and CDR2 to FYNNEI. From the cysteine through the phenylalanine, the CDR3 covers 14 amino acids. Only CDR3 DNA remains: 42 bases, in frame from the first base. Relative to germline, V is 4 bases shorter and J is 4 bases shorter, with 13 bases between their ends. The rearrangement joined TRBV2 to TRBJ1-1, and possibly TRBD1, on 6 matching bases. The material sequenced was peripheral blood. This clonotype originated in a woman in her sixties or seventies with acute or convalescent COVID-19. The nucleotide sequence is TGTGCCAGCAGTGGGGCAGGGGTGGGCACTGAAGCTTTCTTT. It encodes CASSGAGVGTEAFF.